This T cell receptor (beta chain) was recovered during a study of T cell responses to AZD1222 COVID-19 vaccine. Germline CDR1 SGHRS, CDR2 YFSETQ. V was pared by 0 bases and J by 3 bases, with 6 bases between. The CDR3 is 14 residues long. Assay: immunoSEQ multiplex PCR; the TCRdb copy retains only in-frame clones and omits some. The sample carries about 140,000 clones, over 75% recorded once. This clonotype was sampled from an adult in good health. This rearrangement joins TRBV5-1 to TRBJ1-4; D remains unclear. The material sequenced was peripheral blood, taken on day 0 of AZD1222 vaccination. The CDR3 region is CASSLGGANEKLFF. The CDR3 nucleotides are TGCGCCAGCAGCTTGGGGGGAGCTAATGAAAAACTGTTTTTT.